Following are 5 T cell receptor beta chains from one sample sequenced in a study of blood T cell repertoires in COVID-19. Measured with immunoSEQ multiplex PCR; TCRdb has only the in-frame clones, and not every one. This table holds some 360,000 clones, roughly 90% found once. The sequencing sample was made of PBMCs or T cells enriched from blood (not recorded which). The origin of the receptors is a young woman who had been exposed to COVID-19.

DNA of the CDR3: TGTGCCAGTAGTAGACAATCCGGGACTAGCGGCCACACAGATACGCAGTATTTT. Its protein is CASSRQSGTSGHTDTQYF. This chain connects TRBV19 to TRBJ2-3, with 11 bases lining up with TRBD2. With V trimmed by 4 bases and J by 2 bases, 11 bases remained unmatched. The CDR3 runs 18 residues. The V gene's germline CDR1 is LNHDA and CDR2 SQIVND (reference sequence).

This chain links TRBV12-3 or TRBV12-4 with TRBJ1-2; D is uncertain. V was shortened by 10 bases and J by 6 bases, with 9 bases between the two germline ends. The CDR3 length is 10 residues. CDR3 protein: CATGGNGYTF. The CDR3 bases are TGTGCCACCGGAGGTAATGGCTACACCTTC.

V usage is TRBV6-5 and J usage is TRBJ1-2, with 9 bases matching TRBD1. Germline CDR1 and CDR2: MNHEY and SVGAGI. The CDR3 contains 13 residues. Trimming cost V 6 bases and J 8 bases; bases outside gene matches: 7. CDR3 in DNA: TGTGCCAGCAGGCCGGGACAGGGCCAGGGCTACACCTTC. Its protein is CASRPGQGQGYTF.

The chain joins TRBV9 to TRBJ2-1; D uncertain. The ends were cut back, 7 bases at V and 2 bases at J, with 7 bases in the middle. CDR1 SGDLS and CDR2 YYNGEE come from the germline V gene. This CDR3 has 12 residues. CDR3 region: CASGAPYNEQFF. The CDR3 coding sequence is TGTGCCAGCGGAGCTCCCTACAATGAGCAGTTCTTC.

The chain employs TRBV7-3 and TRBJ1-1; TRBD1 is a possible D gene (6 bases). This CDR3 region has 13 residues. Germline assignment: CDR1 SGHTA and CDR2 FQGTGA. V dropped 2 bases and J dropped 7 bases, with 11 bases sitting between them. The DNA for the CDR3 is TGTGCCAGCAGCTTATCCACGGACAGTGAAGCTTTCTTT. Translating it yields CASSLSTDSEAFF. The whole variable domain, remainder taken from reference TRBV7-3 and TRBJ1-1, is GAGVSQTPSNKVTEKGKYVELRCDPISGHTALYWYRQSLGQGPEFLIYFQGTGAADDSGLPNDRFFAVRPEGSVSTLKIQRTERGDSAVYLCASSLSTDSEAFFGQGTRLTVV.